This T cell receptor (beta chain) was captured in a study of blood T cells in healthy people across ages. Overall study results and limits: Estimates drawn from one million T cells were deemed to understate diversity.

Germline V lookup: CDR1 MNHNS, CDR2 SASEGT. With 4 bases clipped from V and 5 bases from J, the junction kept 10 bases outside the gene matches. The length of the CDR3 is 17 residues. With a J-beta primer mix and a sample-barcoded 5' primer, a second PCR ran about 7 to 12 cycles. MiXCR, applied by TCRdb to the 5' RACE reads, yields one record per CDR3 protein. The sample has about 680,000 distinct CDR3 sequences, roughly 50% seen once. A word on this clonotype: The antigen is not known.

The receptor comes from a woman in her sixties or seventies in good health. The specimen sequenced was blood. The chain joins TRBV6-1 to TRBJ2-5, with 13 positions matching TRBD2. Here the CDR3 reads CASSGGRTSGSYETQYF. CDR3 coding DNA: TGTGCCAGCAGTGGGGGGAGGACTAGCGGGAGTTATGAGACCCAGTACTTC.